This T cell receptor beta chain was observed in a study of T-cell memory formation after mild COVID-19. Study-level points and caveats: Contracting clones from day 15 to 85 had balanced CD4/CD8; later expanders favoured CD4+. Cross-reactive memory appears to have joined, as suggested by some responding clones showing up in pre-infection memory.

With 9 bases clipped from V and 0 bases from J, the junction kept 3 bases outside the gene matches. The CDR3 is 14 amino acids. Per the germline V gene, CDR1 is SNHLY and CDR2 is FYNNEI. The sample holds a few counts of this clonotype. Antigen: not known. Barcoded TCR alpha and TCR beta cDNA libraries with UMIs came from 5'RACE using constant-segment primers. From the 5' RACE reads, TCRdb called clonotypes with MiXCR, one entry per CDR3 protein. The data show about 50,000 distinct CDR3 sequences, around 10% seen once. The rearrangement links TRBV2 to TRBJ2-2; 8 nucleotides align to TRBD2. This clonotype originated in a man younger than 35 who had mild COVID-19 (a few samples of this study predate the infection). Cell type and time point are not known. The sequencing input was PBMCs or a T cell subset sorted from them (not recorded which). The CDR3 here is CASSGLANTGELFF. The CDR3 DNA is TGTGCCAGTTCGGGACTAGCGAACACCGGGGAGCTGTTTTTT. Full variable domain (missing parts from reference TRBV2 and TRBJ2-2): EPEVTQTPSHQVTQMGQEVILRCVPISNHLYFYWYRQILGQKVEFLVSFYNNEISEKSEIFDDQFSVERPDGSNFTLKIRSTKLEDSAMYFCASSGLANTGELFFGEGSRLTVL.